This TCR beta chain was identified during a study of blood T cell repertoires in COVID-19 (dated by TCRdb to 2018 to 2021). Turning to the overall study: Samples from collaborators originated in the United States, Italy and Spain and spanned both the acute and convalescent phases of COVID-19. The material from the prospective study consisted of cDNA or gDNA derived from T cells, B-cell-depleted T cells, or PBMCs. The dataset comprised deeply sampled blood TCRbeta repertoires from subjects exposed to, actively infected with, or recovered from COVID-19. The repertoires were released in a freely available public database intended as a resource for research on the immune response to SARS-CoV-2. Samples came from the ongoing ImmuneRACE study (first 160 participants) plus 1,254 subjects from 6 global collaborators. The sample metadata nearly always contained a de-identified subject ID, COVID-19 status, age in years and sex. Where available, HLA class I and class II types were obtained from metadata supplied by the sample provider rather than from assay-based typing.

TCRbeta CDR3 regions were amplified from genomic DNA using the immunoSEQ Assay, a bias-controlled multiplex PCR. In the authors' own workflow: The number of nucleated cells in each sample was estimated from the amplification of reference gene primers within the assay. To quantify the absolute abundance of each unique TCRbeta CDR3 rearrangement, sequence reads were collapsed and filtered. For each sample, productive Simpson clonality was calculated as the square root of Simpson's diversity index over productive rearrangements. The immuneACCESS repertoire file appears here via TCRdb, limited to in-frame rearrangements. These files lack a portion of the clones; in checked studies, under half of the deficit traces to unresolved V genes, and the cause of the others is not known. D and trimming come from the DNA, and the V and J calls and clone size come from that table. In all, the sample holds about 67,000 clones, and 88% of those were seen once. The ten largest clones take up 1.2% of the sample.

The research as a whole found: Clinical and demographic metadata were provided uncurated, with the amount varying by source and participant.

The collaborating institutions used their own protocols to collect whole blood in K2EDTA tubes. For TCRbeta analysis, collaborators shipped samples as frozen whole blood, isolated PBMCs, or DNA extracted from either of those sample types. Turning to this clone: What this receptor recognizes is not known. Qualities for individual bases were not recorded, and no much larger clone is one base off.

Per the germline V gene, KGHDR is the CDR1 and SFDVKD is the CDR2. The CDR3, cysteine through phenylalanine, is 13 amino acids long. Solely the CDR3 DNA is kept, with 39 bases framed from the first base. Trimming at the junction amounts to 8 bases on V and 2 bases on J, and the germline ends lie 9 bases apart. The chain uses TRBV24-1 and TRBJ1-5, with the D segment identity uncertain. The sample consisted of peripheral blood. This TCR derives from a woman aged 55-70 years with acute or convalescent COVID-19. The sequenced DNA: TGTGCCACCATGGAGGTGGGCAATCAGCCCCAGCATTTT. Its protein reads: CATMEVGNQPQHF.